These 10 T cell receptor beta chains share one sample of origin, sequenced in a study of cytomegalovirus exposure and HLA in healthy donors. Libraries were prepared by immunoSEQ multiplex PCR; TCRdb keeps only in-frame clonotypes and omits some of them. In the table there are 120,000 or so clones, nearly 90% of which are singletons. The sequenced material came from PBMCs. Receptor source: a woman younger than 35 in good health and CMV-seronegative.

V is TRBV28 and J is TRBJ2-7; D perhaps matches TRBD1 (6 bases). V was pared by 2 bases and J by 6 bases, with 14 bases between. CDR3 length equals 14 residues. Germline CDR1 is MDHEN and CDR2 is SYDVKM. The CDR3 sequence is CASSLRTGLVEQYV. The CDR3, as DNA: TGTGCCAGCAGTTTACGTACAGGGCTCGTCGAGCAGTACGTC.

The chain carries TRBV11-2 and TRBJ2-2; tentative D call: TRBD1 (6 bases). Trimming removed 3 bases at V and 6 bases at J, with 8 bases between. The CDR3 runs to 13 residues. CDR1 SGHAT and CDR2 FQNNGV come from the germline V gene. CDR3 sequence: CASSLGTPGELFF. The CDR3 bases are TGTGCCAGCAGCTTGGGGACACCCGGGGAGCTGTTTTTT.

J is TRBJ2-1 and V is TRBV15; D is possibly TRBD2 (5 bases). Germline V gene lookup returns CDR1 LNHNV and CDR2 YYDKDF (reference sequence). This CDR3 contains 13 residues. Trimming took off 9 bases at V and 5 bases at J, with 14 bases between the two ends. Written as DNA, the CDR3 is TGTGCCACTAACTTTAGCGTTCACAATGAGCAGTTCTTC. Protein: CATNFSVHNEQFF.

The genes are TRBV4-1 and TRBJ2-7; 8 bases are shared with TRBD2. This CDR3 comprises 17 residues. The V and J ends lost 0 bases and 0 bases, in that order; junction bases with no gene match: 7. Germline loops: CDR1 MGHRA, CDR2 YSYEKL. Here the CDR3 reads CASSQDLESGSSYEQYF. Here the CDR3 DNA reads TGCGCCAGCAGCCAAGATCTCGAGAGCGGGAGCTCCTACGAGCAGTACTTC.

The chain uses TRBV19 and TRBJ2-3; weak D call: TRBD1 (5 bases). V was shortened by 10 bases and J by 0 bases, with 14 bases between the two germline ends. The V gene's germline CDR1 is LNHDA and CDR2 SQIVND (reference sequence). This CDR3 has 14 residues. The CDR3 bases are TGTGCCACCTCGACAGACGCTAGCACAGATACGCAGTATTTT. This encodes CATSTDASTDTQYF.

This chain joins TRBV29-1 and TRBJ1-1; no clear D gene. V lost 8 bases and J lost 6, with 19 bases in between. The CDR3 is 13 amino acids. CDR1 and CDR2 from the germline V gene are SQVTM and ANQGSEA. Here the CDR3 DNA reads TGCAGCTCCACTAAATCCCCCCGGGCTGAAGCTTTCTTT. Its protein is CSSTKSPRAEAFF. Full variable domain (outside the CDR3, taken from reference TRBV29-1 and TRBJ1-1): SAVISQKPSRDICQRGTSLTIQCQVDSQVTMMFWYRQQPGQSLTLIATANQGSEATYESGFVIDKFPISRPNLTFSTLTVSNMSPEDSSIYLCSSTKSPRAEAFFGQGTRLTVV.

The chain is built from TRBV7-9 and TRBJ1-1, with no clear D. The length of the CDR3 is 13 residues. Trimming took off 7 bases at V and 1 base at J, with 10 bases between the two ends. Germline assignment: CDR1 SEHNR and CDR2 FQNEAQ (reference sequence). In DNA form, the CDR3 reads TGTGCCAGCACCGGGGTCCGGAACACTGAAGCTTTCTTT. Its translation is CASTGVRNTEAFF.

This chain connects TRBV2 to TRBJ1-4, with a tentative D call TRBD1 (5 bases). The germline gives CDR1 SNHLY, CDR2 FYNNEI. The CDR3 has 15 amino acids. Trimming took 2 bases from V and 7 from J, leaving 14 bases between them. The CDR3 loop is CASSEQGKQVEKLFF. CDR3 nucleotides: TGTGCCAGCAGTGAACAAGGGAAACAGGTTGAAAAACTGTTTTTT.

The CDR3 here is CASSATGGTEAFF. The CDR3 nucleotides are TGTGCCAGCAGCGCGACAGGGGGCACTGAAGCTTTCTTT. V gene TRBV13 combines with J gene TRBJ1-1, with 9 nucleotides matching TRBD1. CDR3 size: 13 residues. The V and J ends lost 5 bases and 4 bases, in that order; junction bases with no gene match: 2. Germline V CDR1 and CDR2: PRHDT, FYEKMQ (reference sequence).

The rearrangement links TRBV30 to TRBJ1-5; a weak D match, TRBD1 (5 bases). The CDR3 is 13 amino acids. Deletions cut 1 base from V and 6 bases from J, with 10 bases between. Germline CDR1 and CDR2: GTSNPN and SVGIG (reference sequence). The CDR3 spells CAWSGGLAQPQHF. The CDR3 DNA sequence: TGTGCCTGGAGTGGGGGCCTGGCTCAGCCCCAGCATTTT.